This T cell receptor (beta chain) was recovered during a study of cytomegalovirus exposure and HLA in healthy donors. The CDR3 consists of 15 residues. V lost 1 base and J lost 4; bases outside the gene matches: 4. Germline V gene data show CDR1 as LNHDA and CDR2 as SQIVND (reference sequence). Primers included in the PCR were 60 Vbeta and 13 Jbeta primers. TCRdb's copy holds only in-frame clones and misses some; the assay was immunoSEQ multiplex PCR. The sample consists of under 100,000 clones, 65% to 80% of them appearing once. The genes are TRBV19 and TRBJ1-2, with 9 bases lining up with TRBD1. This sequence originates from a human donor in good health. The sample comprised PBMCs. The CDR3 protein is CASSIADRGSYGYTF. CDR3 bases: TGTGCCAGTAGTATAGCGGACAGGGGAAGCTATGGCTACACCTTC.